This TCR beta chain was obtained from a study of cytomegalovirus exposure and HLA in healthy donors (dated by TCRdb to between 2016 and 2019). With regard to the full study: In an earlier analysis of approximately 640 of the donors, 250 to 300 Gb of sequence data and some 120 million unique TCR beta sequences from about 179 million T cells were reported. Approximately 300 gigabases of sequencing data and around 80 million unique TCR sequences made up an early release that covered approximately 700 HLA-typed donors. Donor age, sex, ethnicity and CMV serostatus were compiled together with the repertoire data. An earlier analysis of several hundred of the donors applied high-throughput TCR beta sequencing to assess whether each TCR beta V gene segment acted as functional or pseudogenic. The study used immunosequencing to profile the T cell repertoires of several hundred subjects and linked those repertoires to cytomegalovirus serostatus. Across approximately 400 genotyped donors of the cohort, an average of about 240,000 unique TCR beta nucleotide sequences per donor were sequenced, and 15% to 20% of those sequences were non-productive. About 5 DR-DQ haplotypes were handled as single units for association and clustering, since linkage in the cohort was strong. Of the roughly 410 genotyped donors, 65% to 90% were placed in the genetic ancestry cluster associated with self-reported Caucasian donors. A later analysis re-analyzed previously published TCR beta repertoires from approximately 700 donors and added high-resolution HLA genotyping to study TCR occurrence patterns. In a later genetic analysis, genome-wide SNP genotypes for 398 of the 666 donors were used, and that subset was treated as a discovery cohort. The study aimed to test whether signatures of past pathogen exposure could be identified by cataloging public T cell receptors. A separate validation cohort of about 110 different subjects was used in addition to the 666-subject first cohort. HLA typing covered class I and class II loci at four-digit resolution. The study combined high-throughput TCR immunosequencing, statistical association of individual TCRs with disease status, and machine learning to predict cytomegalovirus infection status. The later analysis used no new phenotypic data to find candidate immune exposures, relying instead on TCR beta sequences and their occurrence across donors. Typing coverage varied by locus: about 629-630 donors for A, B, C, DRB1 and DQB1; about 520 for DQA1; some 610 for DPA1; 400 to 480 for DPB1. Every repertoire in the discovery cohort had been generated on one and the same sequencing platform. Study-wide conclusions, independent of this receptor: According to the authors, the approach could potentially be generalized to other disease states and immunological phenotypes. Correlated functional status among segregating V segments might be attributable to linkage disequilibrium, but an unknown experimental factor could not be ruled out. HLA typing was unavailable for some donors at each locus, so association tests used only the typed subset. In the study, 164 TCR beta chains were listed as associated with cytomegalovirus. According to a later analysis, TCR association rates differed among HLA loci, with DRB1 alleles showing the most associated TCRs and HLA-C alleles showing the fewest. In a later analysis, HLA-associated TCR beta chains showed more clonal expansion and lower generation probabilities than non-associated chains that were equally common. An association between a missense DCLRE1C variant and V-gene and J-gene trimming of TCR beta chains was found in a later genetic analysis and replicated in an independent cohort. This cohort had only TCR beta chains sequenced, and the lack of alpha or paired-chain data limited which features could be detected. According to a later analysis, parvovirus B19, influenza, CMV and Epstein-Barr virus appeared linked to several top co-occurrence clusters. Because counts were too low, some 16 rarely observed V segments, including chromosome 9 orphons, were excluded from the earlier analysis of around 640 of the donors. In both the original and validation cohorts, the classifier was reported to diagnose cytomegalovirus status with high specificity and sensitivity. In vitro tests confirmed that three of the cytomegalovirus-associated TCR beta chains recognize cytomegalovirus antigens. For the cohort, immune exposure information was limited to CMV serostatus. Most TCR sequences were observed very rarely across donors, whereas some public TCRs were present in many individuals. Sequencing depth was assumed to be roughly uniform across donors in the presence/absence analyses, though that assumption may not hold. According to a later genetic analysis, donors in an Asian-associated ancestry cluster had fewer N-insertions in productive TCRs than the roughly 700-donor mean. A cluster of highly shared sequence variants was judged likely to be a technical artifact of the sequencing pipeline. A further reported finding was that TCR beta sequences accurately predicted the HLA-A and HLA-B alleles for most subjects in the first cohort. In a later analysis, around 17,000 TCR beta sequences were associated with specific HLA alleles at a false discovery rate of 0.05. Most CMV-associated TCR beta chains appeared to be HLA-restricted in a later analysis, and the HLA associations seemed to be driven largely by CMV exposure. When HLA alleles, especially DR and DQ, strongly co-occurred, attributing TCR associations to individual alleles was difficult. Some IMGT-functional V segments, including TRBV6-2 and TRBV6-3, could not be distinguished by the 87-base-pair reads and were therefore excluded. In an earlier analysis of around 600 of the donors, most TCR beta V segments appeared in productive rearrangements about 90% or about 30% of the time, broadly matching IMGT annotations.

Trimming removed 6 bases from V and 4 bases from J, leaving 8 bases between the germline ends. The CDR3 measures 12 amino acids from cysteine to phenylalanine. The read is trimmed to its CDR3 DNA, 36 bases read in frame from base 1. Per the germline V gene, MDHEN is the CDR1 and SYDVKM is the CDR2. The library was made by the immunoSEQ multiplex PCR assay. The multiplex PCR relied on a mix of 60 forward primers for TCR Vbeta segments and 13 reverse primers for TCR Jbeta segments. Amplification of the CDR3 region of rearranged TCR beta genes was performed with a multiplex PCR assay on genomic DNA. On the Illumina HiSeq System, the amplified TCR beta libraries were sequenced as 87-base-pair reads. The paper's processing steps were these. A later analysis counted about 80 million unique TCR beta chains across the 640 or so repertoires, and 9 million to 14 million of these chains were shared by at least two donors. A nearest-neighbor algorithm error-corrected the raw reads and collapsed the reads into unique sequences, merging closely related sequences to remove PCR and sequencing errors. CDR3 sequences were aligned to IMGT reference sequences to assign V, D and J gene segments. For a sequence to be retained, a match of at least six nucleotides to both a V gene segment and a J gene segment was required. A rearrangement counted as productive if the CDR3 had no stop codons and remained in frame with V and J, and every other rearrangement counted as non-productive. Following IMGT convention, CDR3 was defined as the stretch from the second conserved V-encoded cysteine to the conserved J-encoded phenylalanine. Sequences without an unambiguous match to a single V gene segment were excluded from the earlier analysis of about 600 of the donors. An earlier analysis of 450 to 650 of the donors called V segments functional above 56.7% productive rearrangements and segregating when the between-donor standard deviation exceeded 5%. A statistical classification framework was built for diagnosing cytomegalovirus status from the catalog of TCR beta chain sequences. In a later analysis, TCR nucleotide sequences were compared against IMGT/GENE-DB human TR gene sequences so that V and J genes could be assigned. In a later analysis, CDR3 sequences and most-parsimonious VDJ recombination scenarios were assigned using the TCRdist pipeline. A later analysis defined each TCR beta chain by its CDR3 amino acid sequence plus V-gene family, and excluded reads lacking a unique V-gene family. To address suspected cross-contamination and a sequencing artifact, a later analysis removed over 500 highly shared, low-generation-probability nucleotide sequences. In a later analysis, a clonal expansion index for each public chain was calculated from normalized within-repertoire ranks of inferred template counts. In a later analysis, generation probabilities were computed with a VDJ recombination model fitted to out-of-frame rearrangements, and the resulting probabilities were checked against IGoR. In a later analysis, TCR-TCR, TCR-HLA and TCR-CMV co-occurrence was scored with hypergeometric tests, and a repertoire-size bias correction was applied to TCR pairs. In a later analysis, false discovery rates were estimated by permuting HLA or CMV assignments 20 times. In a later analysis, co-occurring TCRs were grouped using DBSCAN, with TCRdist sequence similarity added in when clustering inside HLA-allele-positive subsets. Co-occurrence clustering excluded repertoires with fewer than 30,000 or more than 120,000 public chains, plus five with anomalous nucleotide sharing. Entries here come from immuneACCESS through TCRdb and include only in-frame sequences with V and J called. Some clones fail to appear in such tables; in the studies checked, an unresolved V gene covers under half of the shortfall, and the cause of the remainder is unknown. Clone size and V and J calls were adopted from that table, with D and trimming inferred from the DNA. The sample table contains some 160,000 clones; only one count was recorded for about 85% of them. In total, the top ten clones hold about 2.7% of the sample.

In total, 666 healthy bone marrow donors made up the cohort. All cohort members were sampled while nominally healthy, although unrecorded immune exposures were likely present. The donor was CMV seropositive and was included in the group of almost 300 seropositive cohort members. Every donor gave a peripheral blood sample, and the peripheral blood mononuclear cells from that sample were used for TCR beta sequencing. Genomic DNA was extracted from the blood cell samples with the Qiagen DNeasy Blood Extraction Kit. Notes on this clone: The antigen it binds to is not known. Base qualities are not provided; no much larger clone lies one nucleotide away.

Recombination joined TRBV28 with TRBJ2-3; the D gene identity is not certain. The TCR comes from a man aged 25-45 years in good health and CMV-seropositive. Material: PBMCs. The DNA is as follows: TGTGCCAGCAGCCGAACAGCAGATACGCAGTATTTT. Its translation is CASSRTADTQYF.